Listed below are T cell receptor beta chains from one sample, sequenced in a study of blood T cell repertoires in COVID-19. Assay: immunoSEQ multiplex PCR; the TCRdb copy retains only in-frame clones and omits some. The sample has around 400,000 clones, about four fifths seen once. The specimen was PBMCs or T cells enriched from blood (not recorded which). The source is a woman in her forties or fifties who had recovered from COVID-19. Both conserved end residues are part of each CDR3. D genes are given only for firm matches. Size values are once, few and many counts, or a class for expanded clones, and some rows have none.

v_call	cdr3_length	j_call	d_call	clone_size	cdr3_aa	cdr3_nt
TRBV7-2	13	TRBJ1-5	-	once	CASRPGVSQPQHF	TGTGCCAGCAGACCAGGGGTTAGTCAGCCCCAGCATTTT
TRBV5-1	11	TRBJ2-5	-	-	CASSLKQLQYF	TGCGCCAGCAGCTTGAAACAGCTCCAGTACTTC
TRBV5-1	17	TRBJ2-2	TRBD2	-	CASSLFLAGGSTGELFF	TGCGCCAGCAGCTTGTTTTTAGCGGGGGGGAGCACCGGGGAGCTGTTTTTT
TRBV27	19	TRBJ2-7	TRBD1	-	CASSLLRRQGVRCTYEQYF	TGTGCCAGCAGTTTATTGCGCCGACAGGGGGTTAGATGCACCTACGAGCAGTACTTC
TRBV30	15	TRBJ1-1	TRBD1	-	CAWTTQRQGSTEAFF	TGTGCCTGGACCACCCAAAGACAGGGCAGTACTGAAGCTTTCTTT
TRBV6-5	14	TRBJ1-1	-	-	CASSYSQFNTEAFF	TGTGCCAGCAGTTACTCGCAGTTCAACACTGAAGCTTTCTTT
TRBV7-2	14	TRBJ1-1	-	once	CASSPQTGYTEAFF	TGTGCCAGCAGCCCGCAAACAGGGTACACTGAAGCTTTCTTT
TRBV2	13	TRBJ1-1	-	-	CASSGQPATEAFF	TGTGCCAGCTCCGGACAGCCAGCCACTGAAGCTTTCTTT
TRBV6-5	13	TRBJ1-2	-	-	CASSYEGDYGYTF	TGTGCCAGCAGTTATGAGGGCGACTATGGCTACACCTTC
TRBV2	14	TRBJ2-2	-	-	CASSPRVSTGELFF	TGTGCCAGCAGCCCCCGGGTTAGCACCGGGGAGCTGTTTTTT
TRBV2	15	TRBJ1-2	TRBD1	once	CASSAPTGGSYGYTF	TGTGCCAGCAGTGCCCCGACAGGGGGCAGCTATGGCTACACCTTC
TRBV7-9	15	TRBJ1-1	TRBD1	-	CASSSGGTGVTEAFF	TGTGCCAGCAGCTCCGGGGGGACAGGGGTGACTGAAGCTTTCTTT
TRBV28	11	TRBJ2-1	-	-	CASSPGTPMFF	TGTGCCAGCAGCCCCGGGACACCCATGTTCTTC
TRBV27	14	TRBJ1-6	-	-	CASSLRGSNSPLHF	TGTGCCAGCAGTCTCAGGGGTAGCAATTCACCCCTCCACTTT